Below are 6 T cell receptor beta chains sequenced from a single sample in a study of T cell responses to AZD1222 COVID-19 vaccine. Data came from immunoSEQ multiplex PCR; TCRdb stores just in-frame clones and leaves some out. The data show over 75,000 clones, 75% to 90% seen once. This material consisted of peripheral blood, taken on day 0 of AZD1222 vaccination. The receptors here all came from an adult in good health.

This clone was counted once. The chain is built from TRBV9 and TRBJ2-5, with 9 bases matching TRBD2. The V and J ends lost 0 bases and 5 bases, in that order; junction bases with no gene match: 5. Per germline, CDR1 SGDLS and CDR2 YYNGEE. The CDR3 loop spans 15 amino acids. The CDR3 DNA is TGTGCCAGCAGCGTAGGCGGGGGGGCTCGGGAGACCCAGTACTTC. Translated, it gives CASSVGGGARETQYF. Full variable domain (missing parts from reference TRBV9 and TRBJ2-5): DSGVTQTPKHLITATGQRVTLRCSPRSGDLSVYWYQQSLDQGLQFLIQYYNGEERAKGNILERFSAQQFPDLHSELNLSSLELGDSALYFCASSVGGGARETQYFGPGTRLLVL.

The chain joins TRBV2 to TRBJ2-1; 8 nucleotides agree with TRBD2. The length of the CDR3 is 14 residues. Germline loops: CDR1 SNHLY, CDR2 FYNNEI. Trimming cost V 4 bases and J 5 bases; bases outside gene matches: 4. The CDR3 DNA is TGTGCCAGCAGTGTAACGGGGGGGAACAATGAGCAGTTCTTC. Translation gives CASSVTGGNNEQFF.

For the CDR3, the DNA is TGTGCCAGCAGTTTGGACGGCTTCTCTGGAAACACCATATATTTT. This codes for CASSLDGFSGNTIYF. J is TRBJ1-3 and V is TRBV9; D unresolved. This CDR3 comprises 15 residues. Germline CDR1 SGDLS, CDR2 YYNGEE. The germline V and J ends were trimmed by 5 bases and 0 bases, with 12 bases remaining between them.

The chain uses TRBV12-5 and TRBJ1-5; no reliable D call. Deletions cut 1 base from V and 8 bases from J, with 3 bases between. The CDR3 runs to 11 residues. CDR1 is LGHNT, CDR2 FRNRAP, per germline. CDR3 bases: TGTGCTAGTGGTTTGGGGGAGCCCCAGCATTTT. It specifies CASGLGEPQHF.

CDR3 sequence: CASSQGTGELFF. The CDR3 region has the DNA TGTGCCAGCAGCCAGGGCACCGGGGAGCTGTTTTTT. J is TRBJ2-2 and V is TRBV5-6, with D tentatively TRBD1 (5 bases). The CDR3 consists of 12 residues. Trimming took off 4 bases at V and 4 bases at J, with 5 bases between the two ends. Germline V gene data show CDR1 as SGHDT and CDR2 as YYEEEE.

The chain recombines TRBV20-1 with TRBJ1-5; D is possibly TRBD1 (5 bases). There are 14 residues in the CDR3. Germline CDR1 DFQATT, CDR2 SNEGSKA (reference sequence). V dropped 3 bases and J dropped 3 bases, with 12 bases sitting between them. The CDR3 sequence is CSASSGGINQPQHF. As DNA, the CDR3 is TGCAGTGCTAGTTCGGGGGGAATCAATCAGCCCCAGCATTTT.